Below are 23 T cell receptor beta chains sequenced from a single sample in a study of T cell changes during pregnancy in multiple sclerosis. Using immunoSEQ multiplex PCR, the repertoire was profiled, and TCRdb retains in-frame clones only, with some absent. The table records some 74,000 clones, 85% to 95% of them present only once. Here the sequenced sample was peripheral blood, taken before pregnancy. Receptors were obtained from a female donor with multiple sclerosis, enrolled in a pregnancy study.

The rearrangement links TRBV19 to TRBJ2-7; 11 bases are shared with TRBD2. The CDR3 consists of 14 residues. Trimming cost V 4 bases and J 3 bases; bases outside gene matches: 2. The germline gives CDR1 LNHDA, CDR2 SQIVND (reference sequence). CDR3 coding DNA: TGTGCCAGTAGTAAAACTAGCGGGAGCTACGAGCAGTACTTC. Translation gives CASSKTSGSYEQYF.

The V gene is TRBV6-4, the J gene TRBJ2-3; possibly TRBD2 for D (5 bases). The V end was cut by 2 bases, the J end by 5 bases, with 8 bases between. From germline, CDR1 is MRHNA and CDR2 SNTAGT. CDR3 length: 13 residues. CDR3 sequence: CASSDLSGDTQYF. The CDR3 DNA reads TGTGCCAGCAGTGACCTCAGCGGAGATACGCAGTATTTT.

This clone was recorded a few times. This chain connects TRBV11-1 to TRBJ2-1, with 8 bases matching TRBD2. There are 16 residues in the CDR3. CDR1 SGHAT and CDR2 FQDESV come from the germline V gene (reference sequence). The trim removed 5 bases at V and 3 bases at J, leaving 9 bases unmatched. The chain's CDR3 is CASSRLAGLNYNEQFF. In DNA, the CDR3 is TGTGCCAGCAGCCGTTTAGCGGGGCTAAACTACAATGAGCAGTTCTTC.

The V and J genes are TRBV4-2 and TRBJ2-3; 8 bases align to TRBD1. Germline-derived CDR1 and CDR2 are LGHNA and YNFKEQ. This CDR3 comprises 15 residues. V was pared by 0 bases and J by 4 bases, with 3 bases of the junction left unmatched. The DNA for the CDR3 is TGTGCCAGCAGCCAAGAATTACAGGGGGCAGATACGCAGTATTTT. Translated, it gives CASSQELQGADTQYF.

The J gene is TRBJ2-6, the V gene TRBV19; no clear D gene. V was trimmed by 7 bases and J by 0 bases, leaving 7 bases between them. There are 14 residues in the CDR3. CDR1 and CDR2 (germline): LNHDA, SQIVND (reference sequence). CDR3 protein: CASIDISGANVLTF. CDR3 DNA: TGTGCCAGTATTGACATCTCTGGGGCCAACGTCCTGACTTTC.

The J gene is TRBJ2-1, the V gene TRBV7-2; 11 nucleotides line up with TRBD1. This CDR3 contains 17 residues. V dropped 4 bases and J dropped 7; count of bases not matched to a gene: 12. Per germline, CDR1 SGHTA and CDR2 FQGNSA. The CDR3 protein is CASSSLPGTGGQNEQFF. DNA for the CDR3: TGTGCCAGCAGCTCCCTACCAGGGACAGGGGGTCAAAATGAGCAGTTCTTC.

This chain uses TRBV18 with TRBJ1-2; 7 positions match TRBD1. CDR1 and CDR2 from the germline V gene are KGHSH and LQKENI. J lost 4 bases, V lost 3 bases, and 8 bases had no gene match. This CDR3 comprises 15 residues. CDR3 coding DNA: TGTGCCAGCTCACCCGAACTGGGACAGAGCTATGGCTACACCTTC. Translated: CASSPELGQSYGYTF.

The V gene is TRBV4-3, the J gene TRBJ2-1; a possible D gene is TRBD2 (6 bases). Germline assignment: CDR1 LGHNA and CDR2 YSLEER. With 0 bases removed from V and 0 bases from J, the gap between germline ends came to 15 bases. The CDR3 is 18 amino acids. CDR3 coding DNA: TGCGCCAGCAGCCAAGATGTTGGGGCGGGGAGCTCCTACAATGAGCAGTTCTTC. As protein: CASSQDVGAGSSYNEQFF.

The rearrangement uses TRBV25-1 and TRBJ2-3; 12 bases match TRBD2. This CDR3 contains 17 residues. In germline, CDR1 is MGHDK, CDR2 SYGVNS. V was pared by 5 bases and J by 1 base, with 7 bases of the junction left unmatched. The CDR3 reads CASSFLAGGGGTDTQYF. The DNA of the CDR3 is TGTGCCAGCAGTTTTCTAGCGGGAGGGGGAGGCACAGATACGCAGTATTTT.

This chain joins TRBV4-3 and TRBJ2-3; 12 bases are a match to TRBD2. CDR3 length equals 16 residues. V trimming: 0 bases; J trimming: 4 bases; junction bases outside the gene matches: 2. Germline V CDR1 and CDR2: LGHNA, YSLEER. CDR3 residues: CASSQDRLAGADTQYF. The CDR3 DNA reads TGCGCCAGCAGCCAAGATCGACTAGCGGGAGCAGATACGCAGTATTTT.

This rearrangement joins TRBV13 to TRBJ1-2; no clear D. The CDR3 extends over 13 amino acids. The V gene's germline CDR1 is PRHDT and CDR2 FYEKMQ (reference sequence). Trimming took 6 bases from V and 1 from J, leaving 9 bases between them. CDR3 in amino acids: CASRHQNNYGYTF. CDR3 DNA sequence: TGTGCCAGCAGACACCAGAATAACTATGGCTACACCTTC.

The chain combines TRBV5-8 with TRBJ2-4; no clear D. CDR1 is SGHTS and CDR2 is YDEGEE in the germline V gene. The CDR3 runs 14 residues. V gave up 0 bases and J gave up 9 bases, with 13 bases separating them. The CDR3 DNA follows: TGTGCCAGCAGCTTGGACCCACAGAGCCCCATTCAGTACTTC. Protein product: CASSLDPQSPIQYF.

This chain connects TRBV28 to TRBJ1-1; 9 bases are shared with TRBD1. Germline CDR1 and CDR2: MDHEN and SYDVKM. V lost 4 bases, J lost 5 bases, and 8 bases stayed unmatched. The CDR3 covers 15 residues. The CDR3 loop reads CASSYQIQGATEAFF. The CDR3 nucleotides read TGTGCCAGCAGTTACCAGATACAGGGGGCAACTGAAGCTTTCTTT.

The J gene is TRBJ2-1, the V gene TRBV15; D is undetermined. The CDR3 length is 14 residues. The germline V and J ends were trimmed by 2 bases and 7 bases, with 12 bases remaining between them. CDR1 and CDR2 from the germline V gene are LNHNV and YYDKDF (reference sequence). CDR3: CATSRSRNMNEQFF. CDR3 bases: TGTGCCACCAGCAGATCCCGTAACATGAATGAGCAGTTCTTC. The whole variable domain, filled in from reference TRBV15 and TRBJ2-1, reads DAMVIQNPRYQVTQFGKPVTLSCSQTLNHNVMYWYQQKSSQAPKLLFHYYDKDFNNEADTPDNFQSRRPNTSFCFLDIRSPGLGDTAMYLCATSRSRNMNEQFFGPGTRLTVL.

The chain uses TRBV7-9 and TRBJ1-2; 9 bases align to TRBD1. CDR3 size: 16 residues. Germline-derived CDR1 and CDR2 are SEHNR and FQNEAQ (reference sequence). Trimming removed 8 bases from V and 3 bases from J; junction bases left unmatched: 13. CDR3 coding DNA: TGTGCCAGCGCTGGGCCTCCGGGACAGGGAGACTATGGCTACACCTTC. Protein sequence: CASAGPPGQGDYGYTF.

CDR3 in DNA: TGCAGCGTTGGGGGGGACCGAGACAGGGCGGCCTACGAGCAGTACTTC. Protein: CSVGGDRDRAAYEQYF. V is TRBV29-1 and J is TRBJ2-7; perhaps TRBD1 as D (7 bases). Germline V lookup: CDR1 SQVTM, CDR2 ANQGSEA. The CDR3 is 16 amino acids. V lost 4 bases and J lost 2, with 21 bases in between.

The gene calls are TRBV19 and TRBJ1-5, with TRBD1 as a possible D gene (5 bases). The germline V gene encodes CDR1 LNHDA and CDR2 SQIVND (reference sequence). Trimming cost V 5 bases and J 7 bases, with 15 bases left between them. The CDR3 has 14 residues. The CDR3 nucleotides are TGTGCCAGTAGTTTGTCAGGGTGGGTCCAGCCCCAGCATTTT. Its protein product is CASSLSGWVQPQHF.

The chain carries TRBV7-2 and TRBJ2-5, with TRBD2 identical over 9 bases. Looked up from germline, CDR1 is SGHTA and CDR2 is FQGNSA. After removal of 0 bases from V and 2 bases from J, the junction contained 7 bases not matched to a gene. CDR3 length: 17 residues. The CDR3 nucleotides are TGTGCCAGCAGCTTAGCCCCTAGCGGGACCATACAAGAGACCCAGTACTTC. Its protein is CASSLAPSGTIQETQYF.

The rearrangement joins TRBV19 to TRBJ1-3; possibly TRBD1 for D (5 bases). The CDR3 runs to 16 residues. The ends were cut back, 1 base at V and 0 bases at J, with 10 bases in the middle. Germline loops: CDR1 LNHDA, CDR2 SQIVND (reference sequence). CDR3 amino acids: CASSIVGLTSGNTIYF. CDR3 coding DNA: TGTGCCAGTAGTATAGTGGGACTCACCTCTGGAAACACCATATATTTT.

The CDR3 DNA reads as TGTGCCAGCAGTCCCTCCTTTGGACTAGCGGGAGCGAGGGGTGAGCAGTTCTTC. This sequence encodes CASSPSFGLAGARGEQFF. The chain is built from TRBV28 and TRBJ2-1; TRBD2 aligns across 13 bases. There are 18 residues in the CDR3. The V gene end was trimmed by 5 bases and the J gene end by 9 bases; junction bases not matched to a gene: 16. Germline lookup yields CDR1 MDHEN and CDR2 SYDVKM.

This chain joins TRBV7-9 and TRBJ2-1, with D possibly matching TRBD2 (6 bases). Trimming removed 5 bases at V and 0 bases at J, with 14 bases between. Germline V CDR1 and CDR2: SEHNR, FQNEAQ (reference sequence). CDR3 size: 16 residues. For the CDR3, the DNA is TGTGCCAGCAGCCCGTTCGCGACTAGCTCCTACAATGAGCAGTTCTTC. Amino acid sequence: CASSPFATSSYNEQFF.

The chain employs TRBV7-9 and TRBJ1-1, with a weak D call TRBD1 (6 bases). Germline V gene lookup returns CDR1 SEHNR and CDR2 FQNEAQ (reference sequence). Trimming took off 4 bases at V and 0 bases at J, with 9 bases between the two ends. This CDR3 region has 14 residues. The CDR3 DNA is TGTGCCAGCAGCTGGACAGAAATGAACACTGAAGCTTTCTTT. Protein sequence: CASSWTEMNTEAFF.

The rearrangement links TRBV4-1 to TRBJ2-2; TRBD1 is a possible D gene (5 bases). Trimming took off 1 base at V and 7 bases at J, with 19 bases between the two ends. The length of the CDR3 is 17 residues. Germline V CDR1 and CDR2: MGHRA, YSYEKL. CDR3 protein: CASSQGGNNQRGGELFF. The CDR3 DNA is TGCGCCAGCAGCCAAGGTGGAAACAATCAAAGGGGCGGGGAGCTGTTTTTT.